This T cell receptor (beta chain) is from a study of T cell changes during pregnancy in multiple sclerosis (dated by TCRdb to between 2018 and 2021). Background for the entire study: The study examined how the T cell repertoire changed over the course of pregnancy in women with multiple sclerosis.

The germline V end is reduced by 4 bases and the J end by 4 bases; junction bases left unmatched: 5. The germline V gene supplies CDR1 MNHEY and CDR2 SVGAGI. The CDR3 goes from the cysteine to the phenylalanine over 14 residues. Just CDR3 DNA is preserved here, 42 bases in frame from base 1. Libraries were made using the immunoSEQ multiplex PCR assay. TCRdb stores this immuneACCESS table with in-frame sequences only. Part of the clones is absent; in the studies checked, under half of the shortfall reflects unresolved V genes, and no reason is known for the rest. This sample holds 55,000 to 65,000 clones; roughly 92% were observed only once. The ten top clones hold about 1.5% of the sample. Notes on this clone: The specificity of this receptor is unknown. Per-nucleotide qualities are absent, and no much larger clonotype sits a single base away.

The V and J genes are TRBV6-5 and TRBJ2-7, and 9 junctional nucleotides match TRBD2. Source: peripheral blood, taken in the second trimester of pregnancy. The receptor comes from a female donor with multiple sclerosis, enrolled in a pregnancy study. The CDR3 protein is CASSLAGEGYEQYF. The nucleotides are TGTGCCAGCAGTTTAGCGGGAGAGGGGTACGAGCAGTACTTC.